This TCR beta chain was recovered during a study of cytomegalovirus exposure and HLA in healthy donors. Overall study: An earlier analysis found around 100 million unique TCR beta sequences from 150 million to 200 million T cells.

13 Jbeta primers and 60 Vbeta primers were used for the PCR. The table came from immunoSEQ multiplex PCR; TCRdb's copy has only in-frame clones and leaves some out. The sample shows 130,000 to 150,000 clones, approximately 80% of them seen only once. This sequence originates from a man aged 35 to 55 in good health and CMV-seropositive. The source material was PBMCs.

The CDR3 sequence is CASSPRQGVTDTQYF. Written as DNA, the CDR3 is TGTGCCAGCAGCCCCCGACAGGGGGTAACAGATACGCAGTATTTT. This chain links TRBV7-2 with TRBJ2-3; 9 bases agree with TRBD1. The CDR3 totals 15 residues. CDR1 and CDR2 (germline): SGHTA, FQGNSA. The ends lost 5 bases at V and 3 bases at J; junction bases unmatched: 6.